Sequencing of this TCR beta chain was carried out in a study of human T cells and chemical hapten exposure. Via MiXCR, TCRdb re-called the RACE reads, giving one row per CDR3 protein. The table shows 360,000 or so distinct CDR3 sequences, with around 6% occurring only once. V shed 7 bases, J shed 4 bases, and the junction held 17 bases outside the gene matches. CDR3 size: 17 residues. About this clonotype: Antigen: not known.

Overall study findings and caveats: Donors were affected by alopecia, so their immune reaction might vary from that of healthy individuals. TCRs at a frequency above 1 in 1000 stayed unchanged with DPC sensitization.

Specified time point: patch test 2, 6 weeks after DPC sensitization. As to treatment: therapeutic diphenylcyclopropenone sensitization with weekly scalp DPC. Unfractionated whole blood yielded total RNA. The clonotype comes from a woman aged 18-35 years with alopecia areata. Some clones in this sample may be carry-over from other donors' samples. The chain is built from TRBV12-3 or TRBV12-4 and TRBJ2-5, with TRBD1 identical over 8 bases. The input for sequencing was whole blood, taken in connection with sensitization to the hapten diphenylcyclopropenone (DPC). The CDR3 reads CASTWGQGAGFGETQYF. In DNA, the CDR3 is TGTGCCAGCACCTGGGGGCAGGGGGCAGGATTCGGAGAGACCCAGTACTTC.